Described below is a single T cell receptor (beta chain) sequence and its context. Its antigen is currently unknown. Time point indicated: newly diagnosed, previously untreated cHL patient sample. Profiling relied on immunoSEQ multiplex PCR, and the TCRdb table lists in-frame clones only, not all of them. This table has 25,000 to 30,000 clones, roughly 90% appearing once. CDR1 MDHEN and CDR2 SYDVKM come from the germline V gene. The CDR3 sequence is 14 residues long. Trimming removed 6 bases from V and 8 bases from J; junction bases left unmatched: 7. This record belongs to a study of PD-1 blockade in classical Hodgkin lymphoma. Regarding the study as a whole: Repertoires differed for reasons still undefined, possibly disease activity or prior therapy. Reports indicated that newly diagnosed patients had lower baseline TCR diversity than healthy donors did.

Sequences were obtained from peripheral blood mononuclear cells (PBMCs). The source of this sequence is a human donor with classical Hodgkin lymphoma. The chain links TRBV28 to TRBJ1-4, with 9 bases identical to TRBD1. This chain's CDR3 is CASSSGQGTEKLFF. CDR3 coding DNA: TGTGCCAGCAGCAGCGGACAGGGGACGGAAAAACTGTTTTTT.